This T cell receptor (beta chain) comes out of a study of T-cell memory formation after mild COVID-19. Study findings and constraints: The study found balanced CD4/CD8 in clones contracting day 15 to 85 and a CD4+ lean in later expanders. The appearance of some responding clones in pre-infection memory suggested that cross-reactive memory joined. Of the contracting clones, CD4+ ones lay mainly in CM and EM, and CD8+ ones in EMRA.

With respect to this clonotype: Antigen specificity is unknown.

This CDR3 contains 14 residues. From germline, CDR1 is MNHEY and CDR2 SVGAGI. Trimming shortened V by 3 bases and J by 5 bases, and 13 bases separated the two germline ends. Constant-segment primers served in 5'RACE that generated TCR alpha and TCR beta cDNA libraries bearing sample barcodes and UMIs. In TCRdb, the 5' RACE reads were re-called with MiXCR into one record per CDR3 protein. Of around 250,000 distinct CDR3 sequences listed, roughly 10% are singletons. The chain combines TRBV6-5 with TRBJ2-5, with D possibly being TRBD1 (7 bases). The sequencing input was PBMCs or a T cell subset sorted from them (not recorded which). This clonotype originated in a man aged 18 to 30 who had mild COVID-19 (a few samples of this study predate the infection). Cell type and time point are not known. Here the CDR3 reads CASSYQGGMETQYF. For the CDR3, the DNA is TGTGCCAGCAGTTATCAGGGGGGCATGGAGACCCAGTACTTC.